The 8 T cell receptor beta chains presented below share a single source sample, sequenced in a study of T cell responses to AZD1222 COVID-19 vaccine. Only in-frame clones appear in the TCRdb table, and some are missing; sequencing was by immunoSEQ multiplex PCR. The repertoire includes just under 150,000 clones, approximately 89% of them detected once, and 1.5% to 2% sits in the top ten. The sample here was peripheral blood, taken 28 days after the second AZD1222 dose. Receptors were obtained from an adult who received the AZD1222 COVID-19 vaccine.

This clone was seen a few times. V usage is TRBV27 and J usage is TRBJ1-5; TRBD1 aligns across 8 bases. The CDR3 contains 14 residues. Losses at the gene ends were 5 bases for V and 7 bases for J; bases not matched to a gene: 7. Germline V lookup: CDR1 MNHEY, CDR2 SMNVEV (reference sequence). DNA of the CDR3: TGTGCCAGCAGTGTCAGGGGGCCGAGGCAGCCCCAGCATTTT. Encoded protein: CASSVRGPRQPQHF.

The chain recombines TRBV5-1 with TRBJ2-7; 11 nucleotides align to TRBD1. Trimming removed 4 bases from V and 4 bases from J; junction bases left unmatched: 4. Germline CDR1 and CDR2: SGHRS and YFSETQ. CDR3 length: 14 amino acids. The chain's CDR3 is CASSVDRGQYEQYF. The CDR3, as DNA: TGCGCCAGCAGCGTGGACAGGGGGCAGTACGAGCAGTACTTC.

The chain links TRBV4-2 to TRBJ1-3; D uncertain. V was pared by 1 base and J by 4 bases, with 20 bases between. Germline lookup yields CDR1 LGHNA and CDR2 YNFKEQ. CDR3 size: 18 residues. The chain's CDR3 is CASSQAFLTINLGNTIYF. As DNA, the CDR3 is TGTGCCAGCAGCCAAGCTTTTCTTACGATAAATTTGGGAAACACCATATATTTT.

The chain is built from TRBV7-3 and TRBJ1-6; 8 bases align to TRBD1. The CDR3 has 15 residues. With 5 bases clipped from V and 7 bases from J, the junction kept 7 bases outside the gene matches. CDR1 is SGHTA, CDR2 FQGTGA, per germline. CDR3: CASSDRQGKNSPLHF. CDR3 DNA sequence: TGTGCCAGCAGCGACCGACAGGGGAAGAATTCACCCCTCCACTTT.

The chain combines TRBV2 with TRBJ1-2; D is possibly TRBD1 (6 bases). The CDR3 consists of 14 residues. With 3 bases removed from V and 2 bases from J, the gap between germline ends came to 10 bases. The germline V gene encodes CDR1 SNHLY and CDR2 FYNNEI. CDR3 coding DNA: TGTGCCAGCAGTGAGACAGGACGCAACTATGGCTACACCTTC. This gives the protein CASSETGRNYGYTF.

The chain couples TRBV6-5 to TRBJ2-1, with 10 bases aligning to TRBD2. Looked up from germline, CDR1 is MNHEY and CDR2 is SVGAGI. V was clipped by 8 bases and J by 6 bases; unmatched bases: 7. The CDR3 length is 14 residues. The CDR3 coding sequence is TGTGCCAGCCAACTAGCGGGGAGACGCAATGAGCAGTTCTTC. This sequence encodes CASQLAGRRNEQFF.

J is TRBJ1-6 and V is TRBV7-2; 9 positions agree with TRBD1. V shed 6 bases and J 7 bases; nucleotides not matched to a gene: 16. CDR1 is SGHTA, CDR2 FQGNSA, per germline. The CDR3 covers 18 residues. As DNA, the CDR3 is TGTGCCAGCAGTCCTGGGACGGGACAGGGCTTTCTAAATTCACCCCTCCACTTT. Amino acids: CASSPGTGQGFLNSPLHF.

The chain couples TRBV27 to TRBJ1-1, with D perhaps TRBD1 (5 bases). Per the germline V gene, CDR1 is MNHEY and CDR2 is SMNVEV (reference sequence). V was clipped by 2 bases and J by 4 bases, with 11 bases between them. This CDR3 spans 14 amino acids. The CDR3 bases are TGTGCCAGCAGTTTAATTGGGGCCGGCACTGAAGCTTTCTTT. This sequence encodes CASSLIGAGTEAFF.